This TCR beta chain came from a study of blood T cell repertoires in COVID-19. Across the whole study: Material from acute and convalescent COVID-19 was sourced from the United States, Italy and Spain. T cells, B-cell-depleted T cells, or PBMCs supplied cDNA or gDNA.

Germline V gene lookup returns CDR1 SGHRS and CDR2 YFSETQ. The CDR3 covers 14 residues. V shed 5 bases, J shed 5 bases, and the junction held 7 bases outside the gene matches. Data came from immunoSEQ multiplex PCR; TCRdb stores just in-frame clones and leaves some out. The sample lists under 140,000 clones; over 60% were seen once. The specimen was peripheral blood. The sequence came from a woman of 80 years or more with active or convalescent COVID-19. The chain is built from TRBV5-1 and TRBJ1-1; 9 bases match TRBD1. The CDR3 region has the DNA TGCGCCAGCAGAGGACAGGGGAGTATGACTGAAGCTTTCTTT. Translating it yields CASRGQGSMTEAFF.